The clone carrying this T cell receptor beta chain has a count of ten or more. The sample originates from a study of CD8+CD57+ T cells in acquired aplastic anemia. Genomic DNA, serving as template, underwent TCR beta VDJ and CDR3 profiling. TCRdb re-called the reads through MiXCR, storing one row per CDR3 protein. The sample gives approximately 99,000 distinct CDR3 sequences, roughly 50% of which show up once; 25% to 35% is in the top ten. Germline V gene data show CDR1 as DFQATT and CDR2 as SNEGSKA (reference sequence). Deletions cut 0 bases from V and 7 bases from J, with 24 bases between. CDR3 size: 17 residues.

The sequenced material came from sorted CD4+, CD8+, or CD8+CD57+ T cells (not recorded which) from PBMCs. V is TRBV20-1 and J is TRBJ1-1, with D possibly being TRBD1 (5 bases). The TCR originated in a human donor in good health, serving as a control. CDR3 in amino acids: CSARDGTETAYPLEAFF. In DNA, the CDR3 is TGCAGTGCTAGAGATGGGACCGAGACGGCATACCCCCTTGAAGCTTTCTTT.